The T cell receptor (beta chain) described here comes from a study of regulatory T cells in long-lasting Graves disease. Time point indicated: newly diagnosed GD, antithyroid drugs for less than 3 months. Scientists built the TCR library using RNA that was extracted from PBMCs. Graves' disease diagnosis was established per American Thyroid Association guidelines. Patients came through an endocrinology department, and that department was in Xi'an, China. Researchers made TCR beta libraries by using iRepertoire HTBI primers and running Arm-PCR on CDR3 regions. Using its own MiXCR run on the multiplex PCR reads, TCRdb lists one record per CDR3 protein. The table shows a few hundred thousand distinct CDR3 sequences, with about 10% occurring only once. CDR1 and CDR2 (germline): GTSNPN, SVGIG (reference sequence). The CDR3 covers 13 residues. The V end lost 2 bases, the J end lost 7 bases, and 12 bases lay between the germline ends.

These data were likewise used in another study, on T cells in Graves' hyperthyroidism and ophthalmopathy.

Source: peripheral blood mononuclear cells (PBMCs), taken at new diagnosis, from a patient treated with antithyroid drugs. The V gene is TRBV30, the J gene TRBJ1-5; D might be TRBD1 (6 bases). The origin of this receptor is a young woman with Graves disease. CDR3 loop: CAWSNGRGQPQHF. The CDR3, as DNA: TGTGCCTGGAGTAATGGCAGGGGCCAGCCCCAGCATTTT. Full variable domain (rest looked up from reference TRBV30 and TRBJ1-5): SQTIHQWPATLVQPVGSPLSLECTVEGTSNPNLYWYRQAAGRGLQLLFYSVGIGQISSEVPQNLSASRPQDRQFILSSKKLLLSDSGFYLCAWSNGRGQPQHFGDGTRLSIL.